Listed below are T cell receptor beta chains from one sample, sequenced in a study of blood T cells in healthy people across ages. In TCRdb, the 5' RACE reads were re-called with MiXCR into one record per CDR3 protein. The sample carries hundreds of thousands of distinct CDR3 sequences, roughly 32% recorded once. The sample comprised blood. These receptors came from a woman older than 75 in good health. Each CDR3 is given with its conserved first and last residue. The D gene is left open where the match is weak. The listing skips clone size in some rows; elsewhere it reads once, few, many or a size class.

TRBJ1-2 TRBD1 TRBV5-5 many TGTGCCAGCAGCTTCGGACAGGCCTATGGCTACACCTTC CASSFGQAYGYTF
TRBJ2-3 NA TRBV27 many TGTGCCACCAGGAGGACGGATAGCACAGATACGCAGTATTTT CATRRTDSTDTQYF
TRBJ2-7 NA TRBV5-1 NA TGCGCCAGCGGCCGGGACTGGAGGAATTACGAGCAGTACTTC CASGRDWRNYEQYF
TRBJ2-1 NA TRBV11-2 many TGTGCCAGCAGCCGCGGGGCTACTCAAGGCAATGAGCAGTTCTTC CASSRGATQGNEQFF
TRBJ1-5 TRBD1 TRBV20-1 few TGCAGTGCCAGACAGGGACATCAGCCCCAGCATTTT CSARQGHQPQHF
TRBJ2-3 TRBD2 TRBV20-1 many TGCAGTGCTAGACTTCTCTTAGCGGGGGATTCCACAGATACGCAGTATTTT CSARLLLAGDSTDTQYF
TRBJ2-1 TRBD1 TRBV6-5 NA TGTGCCAGTGGGACAGGGGGTTTCAATGAGCAGTTCTTC CASGTGGFNEQFF
TRBJ2-1 TRBD1 TRBV6-5 once TGTGCCAGCAGTCCGCTTGAGGGGGCAGGTGAGCAGTTCTTC CASSPLEGAGEQFF
TRBJ1-2 NA TRBV18 many TGTGCCAGCTCAACCATAGGGGGACCTAACTATGGCTACACCTTC CASSTIGGPNYGYTF
TRBJ2-1 TRBD2 TRBV11-2 few TGTGCCAGCAGCTTAGTTGGGACTAGCGGCTACAGTGAGCAGTTCTTC CASSLVGTSGYSEQFF
TRBJ1-2 TRBD1 TRBV29-1 NA TGCAGCTCAGGGGGGGACTCTGGCTACACCTTC CSSGGDSGYTF
TRBJ1-5 NA TRBV20-1 many TGCAGTGCTAGAACCCCCCAGGGTCAGCCCCAGCATTTT CSARTPQGQPQHF
TRBJ2-3 NA TRBV9 many TGTGCCAGCAGCCCCTCCCGGGGAGATACGCAGTATTTT CASSPSRGDTQYF
TRBJ1-1 NA TRBV10-3 few TGTGCCACTAGGGTTGACGGGGGGGACACTGAAGCTTTCTTT CATRVDGGDTEAFF
TRBJ2-7 NA TRBV12-3/TRBV12-4 once TGTGCCAGCAGTCCCGTAGTGAGCTCCTACGAGCAGTACTTC CASSPVVSSYEQYF
TRBJ2-5 NA TRBV28 many TGTGCCAGCAGAGGGGCCAGGAGGGGAGAGACCCAGTACTTC CASRGARRGETQYF
TRBJ1-5 NA TRBV4-2 NA TGTGCCAGCAGCCAAGATACCAGGCATCAGCCCCAGCATTTT CASSQDTRHQPQHF
TRBJ2-7 NA TRBV18 few TGTGCCAGCTCACCACAGGCGGTTTCCTACGAGCAGTACTTC CASSPQAVSYEQYF
TRBJ2-2 NA TRBV10-3 NA TGTGCCATCACCCCCGATAGACTTAACACCGGGGAGCTGTTTTTT CAITPDRLNTGELFF
TRBJ2-5 TRBD2 TRBV5-1 NA TGCGCCAGCAGCCTGGGACTAGCGGGCAACCCTGGTGGAGAGACCCAGTACTTC CASSLGLAGNPGGETQYF
TRBJ2-3 TRBD1 TRBV4-3 many TGCGCCAGCAGCCAGGGCCCGGGACAGGGGAGAGATACGCAGTATTTT CASSQGPGQGRDTQYF
TRBJ2-7 TRBD1 TRBV5-1 many TGCGCCAGCAGCTCCCTTAGGACAGGGGATAGGTCAAGAGGCTACGAGCAGTACTTC CASSSLRTGDRSRGYEQYF
TRBJ2-1 TRBD1 TRBV6-1 many TGTGCCAGCAGTGATACGGGACAGGGGTTGAATGAGCAGTTCTTC CASSDTGQGLNEQFF
TRBJ2-1 NA TRBV7-6 many TGTGCCAGCAGCTTAGGGACACCCACTGCCTACAATGAGCAGTTCTTC CASSLGTPTAYNEQFF
TRBJ2-1 NA TRBV3-1 NA TGTGCCAGCAGTCCCGGGCAGCTTGAGCAGTTCTTC CASSPGQLEQFF
TRBJ1-4 TRBD1 TRBV12-3/TRBV12-4 many TGTGCCAGCAGCCCGACAGGGGCCGGGGAAAAACTGTTTTTT CASSPTGAGEKLFF
TRBJ2-5 TRBD1 TRBV6-5 many TGTGCCAGCAGGCCGAGGGGACAGGACCAAGAGACCCAGTACTTC CASRPRGQDQETQYF
TRBJ2-1 NA TRBV30 many TGTGCCTGTAGCCCTTTAAATGAGCAGTTCTTC CACSPLNEQFF
TRBJ2-3 TRBD2 TRBV5-1 NA TGCGCCAGCAGCGAAGCGGGGGGGCCGACAGATACGCAGTATTTT CASSEAGGPTDTQYF
TRBJ2-6 TRBD1 TRBV18 many TGTGCCAGCTCACCACCGACAGGGGGTATTGCTGGGGCCAACGTCCTGACTTTC CASSPPTGGIAGANVLTF
TRBJ1-5 TRBD1 TRBV28 NA TGTGCCAGCCAAGGACAGGGAAATCAGCCCCAGCATTTT CASQGQGNQPQHF
TRBJ1-2 TRBD1 TRBV12-3/TRBV12-4 NA TGTGCCAGCAGTTTTCCGGGACAGGGGACATATGGCTACACCTTC CASSFPGQGTYGYTF
TRBJ1-2 TRBD1 TRBV28 NA TGTGCCAGCAGTCCCCCCACAGGGGGCGCAACCGGCTACACCTTC CASSPPTGGATGYTF
TRBJ2-5 NA TRBV5-1 many TGCGCCAGCAGCCTTGCGGACATTGAGACCCAGTACTTC CASSLADIETQYF
TRBJ2-2 NA TRBV28 NA TGTGCCAGCAGGACTAGGGTTTGGGGCACCGGGGAGCTGTTTTTT CASRTRVWGTGELFF
TRBJ1-1 NA TRBV6-5 few TGTGCCAGCAGTTACACAAGGGCCACTGAAGCTTTCTTT CASSYTRATEAFF
TRBJ1-2 NA TRBV29-1 many TGCAGCGCACGGAGCGGCAATGGCTACACCTTC CSARSGNGYTF
TRBJ1-1 NA TRBV7-2 few TGTGCCAGCAGCTTAAATGAGGGGACGGGTGAAGCTTTCTTT CASSLNEGTGEAFF
TRBJ1-4 NA TRBV15 many TGTGCCACCAGCAGAGATGGCGGGCAGGGCTATGAAAAACTGTTTTTT CATSRDGGQGYEKLFF
TRBJ1-5 TRBD1 TRBV11-3 few TGTGCCAGCGGATCTCTCCGACAGGGACATCAGCCCCAGCATTTT CASGSLRQGHQPQHF
TRBJ1-1 NA TRBV7-3 NA TGTGCCAGCAGCACCTCAGGGTCCCCACAAGCTTTCTTT CASSTSGSPQAFF
TRBJ1-2 NA TRBV5-6 NA TGTGCCAGCAGCTTGGGCGCCAGGGGCTACGGCGGCTACACCTTC CASSLGARGYGGYTF
TRBJ2-1 NA TRBV6-5 many TGTGCCAGCAGCCGGGACGGGGGTTACAATGAGCAGTTCTTC CASSRDGGYNEQFF
TRBJ2-1 NA TRBV9 many TGTGCCAGCAGCGTACACACCTACAATGAGCAGTTCTTC CASSVHTYNEQFF
TRBJ2-5 TRBD2 TRBV7-2 NA TGTGCCAGCAGCCTCCCTCTTAGAAGCGGGGGGGCGGGCGAGACCCAGTACTTC CASSLPLRSGGAGETQYF
TRBJ1-6 NA TRBV24-1 many TGTGCCACCAGTGTGCACGACGGTAATTCACCCCTCCACTTT CATSVHDGNSPLHF
TRBJ2-3 NA TRBV2 NA TGTGCCACGGGGAGGCAGGCAGCTCGGGATACGCAGTATTTT CATGRQAARDTQYF
TRBJ2-5 NA TRBV28 many TGTGCCAGCAGTTCCTCAGGGGAAGAGACCCAGTACTTC CASSSSGEETQYF
TRBJ2-6 NA TRBV21-1 NA TGTGCCAGCAGCCACAGGGCTCCTGGGGCCAACGTCCTGACTTTC CASSHRAPGANVLTF
TRBJ2-5 NA TRBV7-8 NA TGTGCCAGCAGCCCCCAGGGGATGTGGGAGACCCGGTACTTC CASSPQGMWETRYF
TRBJ2-3 NA TRBV7-2 NA TGTGCCAGCAGCCCCTTGGGGGCTAGCTCTAGCACAGATACGCAGTATTTT CASSPLGASSSTDTQYF
TRBJ1-2 NA TRBV20-1 many TGCAGTGCTAGACAGGGCGCTAACTATGGCTACACCTTC CSARQGANYGYTF
TRBJ2-1 NA TRBV5-1 few TGCGCCAGCAGCTTGGCTATTTCTATACCGGGACACGCCGGCCATGAGCAGTTCTTC CASSLAISIPGHAGHEQFF
TRBJ2-6 NA TRBV7-8 many TGTGCCAGCAGCTTAGCGAGGGGGGCCAACGTCCTGACTTTC CASSLARGANVLTF
TRBJ2-1 TRBD2 TRBV5-1 many TGCGCCAGCAGATATCGCCTGGCTAGCGGGGATTACTACAATGAGCAGTTCTTC CASRYRLASGDYYNEQFF
TRBJ2-6 NA TRBV11-3 NA TGTGCCAGCAGCCCGGGGGGCGGCCGCAATGGGGCCAACGTCCTGACTTTC CASSPGGGRNGANVLTF
TRBJ2-3 TRBD1 TRBV7-8 NA TGTGCCAGCAGCTTAGCGCGGGGGACAGGGACAGATACGCAGTATTTT CASSLARGTGTDTQYF